This TCR beta chain was recovered during a study of T cell repertoires in cytomegalovirus infection. About the study: Well-studied HLA-B-restricted CMV epitopes were used in the study alongside recently identified HLA-C-restricted ones. TCR beta signatures that were public indicated CMV infection and matching HLA type.

MiXCR, applied by TCRdb to the reads, yields one record per CDR3 protein. The profile covers about 920,000 distinct CDR3 sequences, with approximately 31% appearing a single time and about 14% taken by the ten largest. General study points: HLA-C-restricted CMV clonotypes gave the most frequent clonotype in two of eight donors.

This clonotype was found many times. Its antigen is still unknown. This CDR3 contains 15 residues. Trimming pared 2 bases from V and 0 bases from J, leaving 9 bases between. The receptor comes from a human donor in good health (CMV status not recorded). Some clones in this sample may be carry-over from other donors' samples. The rearrangement joins TRBV12-3 or TRBV12-4 to TRBJ2-3; D is perhaps TRBD1 (5 bases). The source material was cultured CD8+ T cells from PBMCs, sampled from culture after CMV antigen stimulation. Here the CDR3 DNA reads TGTGCCAGCAGTTTAACAGGTTTTAGCACAGATACGCAGTATTTT. Amino acids: CASSLTGFSTDTQYF.